These 21 T cell receptor beta chains were sequenced from one sample in a study of glioma-infiltrating T cells after dendritic cell vaccination. The assay was immunoSEQ multiplex PCR, and TCRdb's table has in-frame clones only and misses some. The data hold about 91,000 clones, with roughly four fifths observed a single time. Indicated time point: after dendritic cell vaccination, including at tumor progression/relapse. This specimen consisted of blood, obtained after dendritic cell vaccination. Receptor source: a human donor with glioblastoma.

The chain combines TRBV5-1 with TRBJ2-1; 8 nucleotides align to TRBD2. The CDR3 is 16 amino acids. The V segment lost 0 bases and the J segment 7 bases; nucleotides outside the gene matches: 9. CDR1 and CDR2 (germline): SGHRS, YFSETQ. CDR3 protein: CASSLGYSGRANEQFF. The CDR3 bases are TGCGCCAGCAGCTTGGGGTATTCCGGGAGGGCTAATGAGCAGTTCTTC.

The CDR3 spells CAWSGTRQGATDTQYF. In nucleotides, the CDR3 is TGTGCCTGGAGTGGTACCCGACAGGGGGCCACAGATACGCAGTATTTT. The V call is TRBV30, the J call TRBJ2-3; TRBD1 matches 10 bases. This CDR3 is 16 amino acids long. The germline CDR1 and CDR2 sequences are GTSNPN and SVGIG (reference sequence). V shed 1 base, J shed 2 bases, and the junction held 6 bases outside the gene matches.

The V and J genes are TRBV11-2 and TRBJ1-1, with no clear D. The CDR3 runs 14 residues. Trimming took 0 bases from V and 1 from J, leaving 6 bases between them. Germline CDR1 SGHAT, CDR2 FQNNGV. The chain's CDR3 is CASSLDIWNTEAFF. The CDR3 DNA sequence: TGTGCCAGCAGCTTAGACATTTGGAACACTGAAGCTTTCTTT.

The chain recombines TRBV7-2 with TRBJ2-7; the D gene is possibly TRBD2 (6 bases). Germline loops: CDR1 SGHTA, CDR2 FQGNSA. V was trimmed by 1 base and J by 0 bases, leaving 7 bases between them. CDR3 length: 14 residues. CDR3 loop: CASSLGRGSYEQYF. In nucleotides, the CDR3 is TGTGCCAGCAGCTTAGGGCGGGGCTCCTACGAGCAGTACTTC. The variable domain in full, completed from reference TRBV7-2 and TRBJ2-7, reads GAGVSQSPSNKVTEKGKDVELRCDPISGHTALYWYRQSLGQGLEFLIYFQGNSAPDKSGLPSDRFSAERTGGSVSTLTIQRTQQEDSAVYLCASSLGRGSYEQYFGPGTRLTVT.

The V and J genes are TRBV6-5 and TRBJ2-7; D gene ambiguous. This CDR3 spans 14 amino acids. Trimming stripped 2 bases from V and 6 bases from J, with 14 bases between. Germline V gene lookup returns CDR1 MNHEY and CDR2 SVGAGI. CDR3 nucleotide sequence: TGTGCCAGCAGTTACGCACAGCTCAGCCGCGAGCAGTACTTC. Protein product: CASSYAQLSREQYF.

The chain has TRBV19 and TRBJ1-2; weak D call: TRBD1 (6 bases). CDR1 and CDR2 from the germline V gene are LNHDA and SQIVND (reference sequence). The CDR3 loop spans 14 amino acids. Trimming cost V 10 bases and J 0 bases, with 15 bases left between them. The CDR3 loop is CATTGQSANYGYTF. The CDR3 nucleotides are TGTGCCACCACAGGACAGAGCGCTAACTATGGCTACACCTTC.

This clone appeared a few times. The chain employs TRBV5-1 and TRBJ2-1; D possibly corresponds to TRBD2 (6 bases). Germline CDR1 is SGHRS and CDR2 is YFSETQ. The CDR3 length is 16 residues. V lost 1 base and J lost 3, with 14 bases in between. The CDR3 DNA is TGCGCCAGCAGCTTGCCCCCATCCGGGGGCTACAATGAGCAGTTCTTC. Translated: CASSLPPSGGYNEQFF.

This clone was recorded a few times. The rearrangement joins TRBV4-1 to TRBJ2-2; the match to TRBD2 covers 7 bases. CDR3 length: 18 residues. Germline CDR1 and CDR2: MGHRA and YSYEKL. J lost 6 bases, V lost 0 bases, and 13 bases had no gene match. CDR3 sequence reads: CASSQDRRAGVVAGELFF. In nucleotides, the CDR3 is TGCGCCAGCAGCCAAGATCGAAGGGCGGGAGTGGTCGCCGGGGAGCTGTTTTTT.

V usage is TRBV29-1 and J usage is TRBJ1-2; TRBD1 might be the D (5 bases). Germline CDR1 SQVTM, CDR2 ANQGSEA. The length of the CDR3 is 13 residues. Trimming stripped 7 bases from V and 4 bases from J, with 16 bases between. CDR3 loop: CSASQGFSYGYTF. For the CDR3, the DNA is TGCAGCGCCAGCCAGGGATTCTCCTATGGCTACACCTTC.

CDR3 DNA sequence: TGTGCCAGCAGTGTGTGGGGCGGGGGAGGCTACACCTTC. Its protein product is CASSVWGGGGYTF. The J gene is TRBJ1-2, the V gene TRBV2; tentative D call: TRBD1 (5 bases). Germline CDR1 and CDR2: SNHLY and FYNNEI. This CDR3 comprises 13 residues. The V and J ends lost 4 bases and 8 bases respectively, with 14 bases between them.

In its sample, this clone was seen many times. The V gene is TRBV5-4, the J gene TRBJ1-2; D is ambiguous. The germline V gene has CDR1 SGHNT and CDR2 YYREEE (reference sequence). Trimming took 0 bases from V and 4 from J, leaving 7 bases between them. This CDR3 comprises 13 residues. CDR3 nucleotides: TGTGCCAGCAGCTTGGGAGAAACCTATGGCTACACCTTC. The encoded protein is CASSLGETYGYTF.

V is TRBV5-1 and J is TRBJ2-7; the match to TRBD1 covers 7 bases. The V gene end was trimmed by 2 bases and the J gene end by 2 bases; junction bases not matched to a gene: 7. CDR1 and CDR2 from the germline V gene are SGHRS and YFSETQ. The CDR3 runs 15 residues. The CDR3 here is CASSFTGTAPYEQYF. The CDR3 DNA reads TGCGCCAGCAGCTTCACCGGGACAGCCCCCTACGAGCAGTACTTC.

The rearrangement links TRBV5-4 to TRBJ1-1; D may be TRBD1 (5 bases). The length of the CDR3 is 13 residues. The germline V and J ends were trimmed by 4 bases and 5 bases, with 12 bases remaining between them. CDR1 is SGHNT, CDR2 YYREEE, per germline (reference sequence). The CDR3 nucleotides read TGTGCCAGCAGCCATGATAGGGGAACTGAAGCTTTCTTT. Translation: CASSHDRGTEAFF.

The V call is TRBV11-2, the J call TRBJ2-5; D might be TRBD2 (5 bases). Germline assignment: CDR1 SGHAT and CDR2 FQNNGV. CDR3 size: 15 residues. V was shortened by 7 bases and J by 0 bases, with 15 bases between the two germline ends. CDR3 in amino acids: CASNGESWYQETQYF. CDR3 DNA: TGTGCCAGCAATGGGGAGTCCTGGTACCAAGAGACCCAGTACTTC.

This clone was seen a few times. The rearrangement uses TRBV11-3 and TRBJ2-5, with TRBD2 matching 10 bases. V gave up 5 bases and J gave up 1 base; unmatched junction bases: 4. CDR1 and CDR2 from the germline V gene are SGHNT and YENEEA. The CDR3 length is 15 residues. The CDR3 spells CASSQERGGQETQYF. The CDR3 bases are TGTGCCAGCAGCCAAGAGCGGGGGGGCCAAGAGACCCAGTACTTC.

The chain joins TRBV30 to TRBJ2-1; D unresolved. In germline, CDR1 is GTSNPN, CDR2 SVGIG (reference sequence). There are 14 residues in the CDR3. V was cut by 1 base and J by 4 bases, with 11 bases left in between. This chain's CDR3 is CAWSGMAAYNEQFF. The DNA for the CDR3 is TGTGCCTGGAGTGGGATGGCGGCTTACAATGAGCAGTTCTTC.

CDR3 in DNA: TGTGCCATCAGAATTCCTGACAATGAGCAGTTCTTC. It translates to CAIRIPDNEQFF. This chain links TRBV10-3 with TRBJ2-1; D uncertain. The V end lost 6 bases, the J end lost 5 bases, and 8 bases lay between the germline ends. Germline lookup yields CDR1 ENHRY and CDR2 SYGVKD. This CDR3 spans 12 amino acids.

This clone has just a few counts. V is TRBV16 and J is TRBJ2-1, with 7 bases matching TRBD1. Germline V lookup: CDR1 KGHSY, CDR2 FQNENV. Trimming at V came to 4 bases and at J to 0 bases, leaving 9 bases not matched to a gene. This CDR3 spans 17 amino acids. The CDR3 DNA reads TGTGCCAGCAGCCCACCCCGGACAGGATACTCCTACAATGAGCAGTTCTTC. Protein product: CASSPPRTGYSYNEQFF. Complete variable domain (other parts from reference TRBV16 and TRBJ2-1): GEEVAQTPKHLVRGEGQKAKLYCAPIKGHSYVFWYQQVLKNEFKFLISFQNENVFDETGMPKERFSAKCLPNSPCSLEIQATKLEDSAVYFCASSPPRTGYSYNEQFFGPGTRLTVL.

The chain couples TRBV29-1 to TRBJ1-1; 7 bases are a match to TRBD1. Germline loops: CDR1 SQVTM, CDR2 ANQGSEA. Trimming cost V 4 bases and J 5 bases; bases outside gene matches: 4. The CDR3 has 12 amino acids. The CDR3 DNA reads TGCAGCGTTGGACAGGGAGAAACTGAAGCTTTCTTT. Its protein is CSVGQGETEAFF.

The chain recombines TRBV5-1 with TRBJ2-7, with 9 bases matching TRBD1. V was pared by 7 bases and J by 0 bases, with 5 bases of the junction left unmatched. Germline CDR1 reads SGHRS; CDR2 reads YFSETQ. The CDR3 spans 14 residues. The chain's CDR3 is CASARQGDSYEQYF. The CDR3 DNA sequence: TGCGCCAGCGCTAGACAGGGGGACTCCTACGAGCAGTACTTC.

This sequence joins TRBV6-5 and TRBJ2-1; TRBD2 is a possible D gene (6 bases). Trimming pared 6 bases from V and 2 bases from J, leaving 11 bases between. CDR1 is MNHEY and CDR2 is SVGAGI in the germline V gene. The CDR3 consists of 14 residues. CDR3 in amino acids: CASRRRDAYNEQFF. CDR3 coding DNA: TGTGCCAGCAGGAGGCGGGACGCCTACAATGAGCAGTTCTTC.